A selection of T cell receptor beta chains follows, all from one sample in a study of cytomegalovirus exposure and HLA in healthy donors. Sequenced by immunoSEQ multiplex PCR; TCRdb stores in-frame clones only, minus some. The top ten hold around 2% of the sample, which has approximately 83,000 clones, around 82% seen once. Material for sequencing was PBMCs. These receptor sequences come from a man between 18 and 29 years old in good health and CMV-seronegative. CDR3s include the opening cysteine and the closing phenylalanine or tryptophan. D genes are given only for firm matches. For some rows the clone size is stated as once, few or many, or as a class when expanded; others skip it.

D gene: -
V gene: TRBV9
J gene: TRBJ1-3
clone size: -
CDR3 protein: CASSPGSGNTIYF
CDR3 DNA: TGTGCCAGCAGCCCAGGGTCTGGAAACACCATATATTTT

D gene: TRBD1
V gene: TRBV18
J gene: TRBJ2-1
clone size: -
CDR3 protein: CASSKGQMGDEQFF
CDR3 DNA: TGTGCCAGCTCAAAGGGACAGATGGGCGATGAGCAGTTCTTC

D gene: -
V gene: TRBV19
J gene: TRBJ2-7
clone size: -
CDR3 protein: CASSMGARSYEQYF
CDR3 DNA: TGTGCCAGTAGTATGGGCGCAAGATCCTACGAGCAGTACTTC

D gene: TRBD1
V gene: TRBV9
J gene: TRBJ1-1
clone size: -
CDR3 protein: CASSAGTDREAFF
CDR3 DNA: TGTGCCAGCAGCGCTGGGACAGATCGTGAAGCTTTCTTT

D gene: -
V gene: TRBV2
J gene: TRBJ1-6
clone size: -
CDR3 protein: CASSEQGLNNSPLHF
CDR3 DNA: TGTGCCAGCAGTGAGCAGGGGTTGAATAATTCACCCCTCCACTTT

D gene: -
V gene: TRBV9
J gene: TRBJ1-1
clone size: -
CDR3 protein: CASSVVAGNTEAFF
CDR3 DNA: TGTGCCAGCAGCGTAGTAGCCGGAAACACTGAAGCTTTCTTT

D gene: TRBD2
V gene: TRBV5-1
J gene: TRBJ2-2
clone size: -
CDR3 protein: CASSLAVTSGGENTGELFF
CDR3 DNA: TGCGCCAGCAGCTTGGCCGTAACTAGCGGGGGGGAGAACACCGGGGAGCTGTTTTTT

D gene: TRBD2
V gene: TRBV7-6
J gene: TRBJ2-7
clone size: -
CDR3 protein: CASSLEGLAGIYEQYF
CDR3 DNA: TGTGCCAGCAGCTTAGAGGGACTAGCGGGGATCTACGAGCAGTACTTC

D gene: -
V gene: TRBV6-5
J gene: TRBJ1-6
clone size: -
CDR3 protein: CASSRVKADSPLHF
CDR3 DNA: TGTGCCAGCAGCCGGGTCAAGGCGGATTCACCCCTCCACTTT

D gene: TRBD1
V gene: TRBV5-4
J gene: TRBJ2-2
clone size: -
CDR3 protein: CATSLTPTGVDTGELFF
CDR3 DNA: TGTGCCACCTCACTCACGCCGACAGGGGTGGACACCGGGGAGCTGTTTTTT

D gene: -
V gene: TRBV11-2
J gene: TRBJ1-2
clone size: few
CDR3 protein: CASSLFPRDTKNKNYGYTF
CDR3 DNA: TGTGCCAGCAGCTTATTTCCCCGGGACACCAAAAATAAAAACTATGGCTACACCTTC

D gene: TRBD1
V gene: TRBV6-1
J gene: TRBJ1-1
clone size: few
CDR3 protein: CASSLDRGNTEAFF
CDR3 DNA: TGTGCCAGCAGTTTGGACAGGGGGAACACTGAAGCTTTCTTT

D gene: -
V gene: TRBV5-8
J gene: TRBJ2-5
clone size: -
CDR3 protein: CASSLSETQYF
CDR3 DNA: TGTGCCAGCAGCTTAAGCGAGACCCAGTACTTC

D gene: TRBD1
V gene: TRBV7-9
J gene: TRBJ2-1
clone size: -
CDR3 protein: CASSLHGTGHNEQFF
CDR3 DNA: TGTGCCAGCAGCCTCCATGGGACAGGACACAATGAGCAGTTCTTC

D gene: -
V gene: TRBV7-9
J gene: TRBJ2-1
clone size: -
CDR3 protein: CSSSLTLSGDEQFF
CDR3 DNA: TGTTCCAGCAGCCTGACATTATCAGGGGATGAGCAGTTCTTC

D gene: -
V gene: TRBV21-1
J gene: TRBJ2-3
clone size: -
CDR3 protein: CASSKGLAGALCTDTQYF
CDR3 DNA: TGTGCCAGCAGCAAAGGGCTAGCGGGGGCCCTCTGCACAGATACGCAGTATTTT

D gene: TRBD1
V gene: TRBV7-2
J gene: TRBJ1-6
clone size: -
CDR3 protein: CASSLGTGHDSPLHF
CDR3 DNA: TGTGCCAGCAGCTTAGGGACAGGGCATGATTCACCCCTCCACTTT

D gene: TRBD1
V gene: TRBV19
J gene: TRBJ2-7
clone size: -
CDR3 protein: CASSKGQGFDEQYF
CDR3 DNA: TGTGCCAGTAGTAAAGGACAGGGGTTTGACGAGCAGTACTTC

D gene: -
V gene: TRBV6-5
J gene: TRBJ1-1
clone size: once
CDR3 protein: CASSSQEITEAFF
CDR3 DNA: TGTGCCAGCAGTTCCCAAGAGATAACTGAAGCTTTCTTT

D gene: TRBD1
V gene: TRBV7-6
J gene: TRBJ1-6
clone size: -
CDR3 protein: CASSHLDRGKVSSYNSPLHF
CDR3 DNA: TGTGCCAGCAGCCACCTTGACAGGGGCAAGGTTAGCTCCTATAATTCACCCCTCCACTTT

D gene: -
V gene: TRBV18
J gene: TRBJ2-5
clone size: -
CDR3 protein: CASSPTSEETQYF
CDR3 DNA: TGTGCCAGCTCACCTACTAGTGAGGAGACCCAGTACTTC

D gene: TRBD2
V gene: TRBV4-2
J gene: TRBJ2-3
clone size: -
CDR3 protein: CASSQEAGDPTDTQYF
CDR3 DNA: TGTGCCAGCAGCCAAGAGGCGGGGGATCCCACAGATACGCAGTATTTT

D gene: TRBD1
V gene: TRBV10-3
J gene: TRBJ2-7
clone size: once
CDR3 protein: CAISDPGQGVYEQYF
CDR3 DNA: TGTGCCATCAGTGACCCGGGACAGGGAGTTTACGAGCAGTACTTC

D gene: TRBD2
V gene: TRBV30
J gene: TRBJ2-3
clone size: -
CDR3 protein: CAWSVGTSLGGTQYF
CDR3 DNA: TGTGCCTGGAGTGTTGGGACTAGTTTGGGGGGTACGCAGTATTTT

D gene: -
V gene: TRBV2
J gene: TRBJ1-5
clone size: -
CDR3 protein: CASSEIGAQPQHF
CDR3 DNA: TGTGCCAGCAGTGAGATAGGGGCCCAGCCCCAGCATTTT

D gene: TRBD2
V gene: TRBV5-1
J gene: TRBJ2-3
clone size: -
CDR3 protein: CASSLALTSGGFADTDTQYF
CDR3 DNA: TGCGCCAGCAGCTTGGCCCTGACTAGCGGGGGGTTCGCAGACACAGATACGCAGTATTTT

D gene: -
V gene: TRBV5-1
J gene: TRBJ1-1
clone size: once
CDR3 protein: CASSLGVPAEAFF
CDR3 DNA: TGCGCCAGCAGCTTGGGCGTGCCCGCTGAAGCTTTCTTT

D gene: TRBD1
V gene: TRBV6-6
J gene: TRBJ1-3
clone size: -
CDR3 protein: CASSYVAGGAGNTIYF
CDR3 DNA: TGTGCCAGCAGTTACGTGGCAGGGGGCGCTGGAAACACCATATATTTT

D gene: -
V gene: TRBV7-9
J gene: TRBJ2-7
clone size: -
CDR3 protein: CASSGRDYEQYF
CDR3 DNA: TGTGCCAGCTCAGGCAGGGACTACGAGCAGTACTTC

D gene: TRBD1
V gene: TRBV5-4
J gene: TRBJ1-2
clone size: once
CDR3 protein: CASRPDRGLYGYTF
CDR3 DNA: TGTGCCAGCAGACCGGACAGGGGCCTCTATGGCTACACCTTC

D gene: TRBD1
V gene: TRBV7-9
J gene: TRBJ1-4
clone size: once
CDR3 protein: CASSIGTGGSEKLFF
CDR3 DNA: TGTGCCAGCAGCATCGGGACAGGGGGAAGTGAAAAACTGTTTTTT

D gene: TRBD1
V gene: TRBV7-4
J gene: TRBJ1-5
clone size: -
CDR3 protein: CASSLGIGGKPHNQPQHF
CDR3 DNA: TGTGCCAGCAGCCTAGGGATAGGGGGCAAACCCCACAATCAGCCCCAGCATTTT

D gene: TRBD1
V gene: TRBV25-1
J gene: TRBJ1-6
clone size: -
CDR3 protein: CASGAGGNSPLHF
CDR3 DNA: TGTGCCAGTGGCGCAGGGGGTAATTCACCCCTCCACTTT

D gene: -
V gene: TRBV5-1
J gene: TRBJ2-3
clone size: -
CDR3 protein: CASSLSPAGSTDTQYF
CDR3 DNA: TGCGCCAGCAGCTTGAGTCCGGCGGGGTCCACAGATACGCAGTATTTT

D gene: TRBD2
V gene: TRBV2
J gene: TRBJ2-1
clone size: -
CDR3 protein: CASRDLAGSYNEQFF
CDR3 DNA: TGTGCCAGCAGAGATTTAGCGGGGTCCTACAATGAGCAGTTCTTC

D gene: -
V gene: TRBV4-1
J gene: TRBJ2-1
clone size: -
CDR3 protein: CASSHGTVDEQFF
CDR3 DNA: TGCGCCAGCAGCCATGGGACTGTCGATGAGCAGTTCTTC

D gene: TRBD2
V gene: TRBV6-5
J gene: TRBJ2-7
clone size: -
CDR3 protein: CASSGLAGAYEQYF
CDR3 DNA: TGTGCCAGCAGTGGACTAGCGGGAGCCTACGAGCAGTACTTC

D gene: -
V gene: TRBV27
J gene: TRBJ1-5
clone size: -
CDR3 protein: CASSRDSNQPQHF
CDR3 DNA: TGTGCCAGCAGTCGGGATAGCAATCAGCCCCAGCATTTT

D gene: -
V gene: TRBV14
J gene: TRBJ2-2
clone size: -
CDR3 protein: CASSPSRGYTGELFF
CDR3 DNA: TGTGCCAGCAGCCCCTCGCGGGGCTACACCGGGGAGCTGTTTTTT

D gene: -
V gene: TRBV13
J gene: TRBJ2-5
clone size: -
CDR3 protein: CASSPTEYQETQYF
CDR3 DNA: TGTGCCAGCAGCCCCACAGAGTACCAAGAGACCCAGTACTTC

D gene: -
V gene: TRBV9
J gene: TRBJ1-2
clone size: -
CDR3 protein: CASSAEFYGYTF
CDR3 DNA: TGTGCCAGCAGCGCAGAATTCTATGGCTACACCTTC

D gene: TRBD1
V gene: TRBV14
J gene: TRBJ1-2
clone size: -
CDR3 protein: CASSPPRGPVGYTF
CDR3 DNA: TGTGCCAGCAGCCCTCCGAGGGGGCCGGTTGGCTACACCTTC

D gene: TRBD1
V gene: TRBV10-2
J gene: TRBJ2-2
clone size: -
CDR3 protein: CASNQGAVTGELFF
CDR3 DNA: TGCGCCAGCAATCAGGGGGCTGTCACCGGGGAGCTGTTTTTT

D gene: -
V gene: TRBV5-1
J gene: TRBJ2-2
clone size: -
CDR3 protein: CASRGPESNTGELFF
CDR3 DNA: TGCGCCAGCAGGGGGCCGGAGTCAAACACCGGGGAGCTGTTTTTT

D gene: -
V gene: TRBV14
J gene: TRBJ1-5
clone size: -
CDR3 protein: CASSQDSNQPQHF
CDR3 DNA: TGTGCCAGCAGCCAAGATTCAAATCAGCCCCAGCATTTT

D gene: TRBD1
V gene: TRBV5-3
J gene: TRBJ2-7
clone size: -
CDR3 protein: CARSLAGTGPYEQYF
CDR3 DNA: TGTGCCAGAAGCTTGGCCGGGACAGGGCCCTACGAGCAGTACTTC

D gene: TRBD1
V gene: TRBV11-2
J gene: TRBJ1-2
clone size: -
CDR3 protein: CASSQTGGGGYTF
CDR3 DNA: TGTGCCAGCAGCCAGACAGGGGGCGGGGGGTACACCTTC

D gene: TRBD1
V gene: TRBV2
J gene: TRBJ1-2
clone size: -
CDR3 protein: CASSREPGGDGYTF
CDR3 DNA: TGTGCCAGCAGCCGAGAACCAGGGGGCGATGGCTACACCTTC

D gene: -
V gene: TRBV11-2
J gene: TRBJ1-2
clone size: few
CDR3 protein: CASSMDGINYGYTF
CDR3 DNA: TGTGCCAGCAGCATGGACGGGATTAACTATGGCTACACCTTC

D gene: TRBD2
V gene: TRBV6-4
J gene: TRBJ2-2
clone size: once
CDR3 protein: CASSESGGATGELFF
CDR3 DNA: TGTGCCAGCAGTGAAAGCGGGGGGGCCACCGGGGAGCTGTTTTTT

D gene: -
V gene: TRBV5-6
J gene: TRBJ2-3
clone size: -
CDR3 protein: CASSSTSLLPTDTQYF
CDR3 DNA: TGTGCCAGCAGCTCAACTAGCCTCCTCCCCACAGATACGCAGTATTTT

D gene: -
V gene: TRBV5-1
J gene: TRBJ1-3
clone size: -
CDR3 protein: CASSLAYGRSGNTIYF
CDR3 DNA: TGCGCCAGCAGCTTGGCCTATGGGCGATCTGGAAACACCATATATTTT

D gene: -
V gene: TRBV6-5
J gene: TRBJ2-1
clone size: -
CDR3 protein: CASSYDRYNEQFF
CDR3 DNA: TGTGCCAGCAGTTACGACAGATACAATGAGCAGTTCTTC

D gene: TRBD1
V gene: TRBV11-2
J gene: TRBJ2-7
clone size: -
CDR3 protein: CASEGEDRGLYEQYF
CDR3 DNA: TGTGCCAGCGAGGGGGAGGACAGGGGGCTTTACGAGCAGTACTTC

D gene: -
V gene: TRBV6-1
J gene: TRBJ1-2
clone size: few
CDR3 protein: CASSDNSANYGYTF
CDR3 DNA: TGTGCCAGCAGTGATAACAGTGCGAACTATGGCTACACCTTC

D gene: -
V gene: TRBV9
J gene: TRBJ2-6
clone size: -
CDR3 protein: CASSGALGSGANVLTF
CDR3 DNA: TGTGCCAGCAGCGGAGCCCTAGGGAGTGGGGCCAACGTCCTGACTTTC

D gene: TRBD2
V gene: TRBV14
J gene: TRBJ2-3
clone size: once
CDR3 protein: CASSQVWEGIDTQYF
CDR3 DNA: TGTGCCAGCAGCCAAGTATGGGAGGGTATAGATACGCAGTATTTT

D gene: -
V gene: TRBV6-6
J gene: TRBJ2-3
clone size: -
CDR3 protein: CAARDWGTDTQYF
CDR3 DNA: TGTGCCGCCCGGGACTGGGGCACAGATACGCAGTATTTT

D gene: -
V gene: TRBV29-1
J gene: TRBJ1-1
clone size: -
CDR3 protein: CSAHLRTEAFF
CDR3 DNA: TGCAGCGCCCACCTGAGGACTGAAGCTTTCTTT